Listed below are T cell receptor beta chains from one sample, sequenced in a study of blood T cell repertoires in COVID-19. Data came from immunoSEQ multiplex PCR; TCRdb stores just in-frame clones and leaves some out. This sample has 40,000 or so clones, with approximately 84% found just once. Sequencing was performed on peripheral blood. The source of these receptors is a human donor in a cohort sampled during active COVID-19. Each CDR3 is given with its conserved first and last residue. The D gene is left open where the match is weak. The listing skips clone size in some rows; elsewhere it reads once, few, many or a size class.

J gene: TRBJ2-2; clone size: NA; D gene: NA; V gene: TRBV11-3; CDR3 protein: CASRGADTEELFF; CDR3 DNA: TGTGCCAGCAGGGGGGCGGACACCGAGGAGCTGTTTTTT
J gene: TRBJ2-1; clone size: NA; D gene: NA; V gene: TRBV24-1; CDR3 protein: CATSDTKRRDEQFF; CDR3 DNA: TGTGCCACCAGTGACACAAAACGGCGGGATGAGCAGTTCTTC
J gene: TRBJ1-5; clone size: NA; D gene: NA; V gene: TRBV27; CDR3 protein: CASSLSRLQPQHF; CDR3 DNA: TGTGCCAGCAGTTTATCGCGGCTTCAGCCCCAGCATTTT
J gene: TRBJ2-1; clone size: once; D gene: TRBD2; V gene: TRBV6-5; CDR3 protein: CASSTGGLGDNEQFF; CDR3 DNA: TGTGCCAGCAGTACGGGGGGTTTGGGCGACAATGAGCAGTTCTTC
J gene: TRBJ2-2; clone size: NA; D gene: NA; V gene: TRBV19; CDR3 protein: CASVTGPGELFF; CDR3 DNA: TGTGCCAGTGTTACAGGGCCGGGGGAGCTGTTTTTT
J gene: TRBJ2-2; clone size: medium-sized; D gene: NA; V gene: TRBV15; CDR3 protein: CATSRGQETGELFF; CDR3 DNA: TGTGCCACCAGCAGAGGTCAGGAAACCGGGGAGCTGTTTTTT
J gene: TRBJ2-1; clone size: NA; D gene: TRBD2; V gene: TRBV7-9; CDR3 protein: CASSLLSGGVNEQFF; CDR3 DNA: TGTGCCAGCAGCTTATTAAGCGGGGGGGTGAATGAGCAGTTCTTC
J gene: TRBJ1-3; clone size: NA; D gene: TRBD1; V gene: TRBV2; CDR3 protein: CASKTDRSSGNTIYF; CDR3 DNA: TGTGCCAGCAAAACGGACAGGAGCTCTGGAAACACCATATATTTT
J gene: TRBJ2-1; clone size: NA; D gene: NA; V gene: TRBV11-1; CDR3 protein: CASSLERGRWQFF; CDR3 DNA: TGTGCCAGCAGCTTAGAACGGGGGAGGTGGCAGTTCTTC
J gene: TRBJ2-5; clone size: NA; D gene: TRBD2; V gene: TRBV5-1; CDR3 protein: CASSPGGAGETQYF; CDR3 DNA: TGCGCCAGCAGCCCCGGGGGGGCCGGAGAGACCCAGTACTTC
J gene: TRBJ2-5; clone size: NA; D gene: NA; V gene: TRBV18; CDR3 protein: CASSRSGETQYF; CDR3 DNA: TGTGCCAGCTCACGATCGGGAGAGACCCAGTACTTC
J gene: TRBJ2-1; clone size: once; D gene: TRBD1; V gene: TRBV5-4; CDR3 protein: CASSRQGQVGEQFF; CDR3 DNA: TGTGCCAGCAGCCGACAGGGACAGGTAGGCGAGCAGTTCTTC
J gene: TRBJ1-3; clone size: NA; D gene: NA; V gene: TRBV6-5; CDR3 protein: CASSIERNTIYF; CDR3 DNA: TGTGCCAGCAGTATTGAGAGAAACACCATATATTTT
J gene: TRBJ1-5; clone size: NA; D gene: NA; V gene: TRBV6-2/TRBV6-3; CDR3 protein: CASSPGAGNQPQHF; CDR3 DNA: TGTGCCAGCAGCCCCGGGGCGGGGAATCAGCCCCAGCATTTT
J gene: TRBJ1-6; clone size: NA; D gene: NA; V gene: TRBV25-1; CDR3 protein: CASSEFDGASGSPLHF; CDR3 DNA: TGTGCCAGCAGTGAATTTGATGGGGCGTCTGGTTCACCCCTCCACTTT
J gene: TRBJ2-3; clone size: NA; D gene: NA; V gene: TRBV18; CDR3 protein: CASSPSPRKKTDTQYF; CDR3 DNA: TGTGCCAGCTCACCTAGCCCGCGAAAGAAGACAGATACGCAGTATTTT
J gene: TRBJ2-7; clone size: NA; D gene: TRBD2; V gene: TRBV10-3; CDR3 protein: CATQGGGATEQYF; CDR3 DNA: TGTGCCACGCAGGGCGGGGGGGCGACCGAGCAGTACTTC
J gene: TRBJ1-5; clone size: NA; D gene: NA; V gene: TRBV11-1; CDR3 protein: CASSLGQFQPQHF; CDR3 DNA: TGTGCCAGCAGCTTAGGACAGTTTCAGCCCCAGCATTTT
J gene: TRBJ2-5; clone size: NA; D gene: NA; V gene: TRBV7-3; CDR3 protein: CASSLAGGLETQYF; CDR3 DNA: TGTGCCAGCAGCTTGGCCGGCGGCCTGGAGACCCAGTACTTC
J gene: TRBJ2-3; clone size: NA; D gene: TRBD2; V gene: TRBV5-1; CDR3 protein: CASGVSGALTDTQYF; CDR3 DNA: TGCGCCAGTGGGGTAAGCGGGGCGCTCACAGATACGCAGTATTTT
J gene: TRBJ1-1; clone size: NA; D gene: NA; V gene: TRBV10-3; CDR3 protein: CAISSGRVNTEAFF; CDR3 DNA: TGTGCCATCAGTTCAGGGCGAGTGAACACTGAAGCTTTCTTT
J gene: TRBJ2-5; clone size: once; D gene: TRBD1; V gene: TRBV5-1; CDR3 protein: CASSKGQGATRGETQYF; CDR3 DNA: TGCGCCAGCAGCAAGGGACAGGGAGCCACCCGGGGAGAGACCCAGTACTTC
J gene: TRBJ2-5; clone size: NA; D gene: NA; V gene: TRBV11-1; CDR3 protein: CASSPRSPIQETQYF; CDR3 DNA: TGTGCCAGCAGCCCACGGAGCCCGATTCAAGAGACCCAGTACTTC
J gene: TRBJ2-7; clone size: NA; D gene: NA; V gene: TRBV28; CDR3 protein: CATNYGAYEQYF; CDR3 DNA: TGTGCCACCAATTACGGGGCCTACGAGCAGTACTTC
J gene: TRBJ1-1; clone size: NA; D gene: NA; V gene: TRBV14; CDR3 protein: CASSQDLGANTEAFF; CDR3 DNA: TGTGCCAGCAGCCAAGATCTGGGGGCGAACACTGAAGCTTTCTTT
J gene: TRBJ2-5; clone size: NA; D gene: NA; V gene: TRBV9; CDR3 protein: CASSPQGGGETQYF; CDR3 DNA: TGTGCCAGCAGCCCACAGGGTGGCGGAGAGACCCAGTACTTC
J gene: TRBJ2-2; clone size: NA; D gene: TRBD1; V gene: TRBV18; CDR3 protein: CASSQLGQGLNTGELFF; CDR3 DNA: TGTGCCAGCTCACAACTGGGACAGGGACTTAACACCGGGGAGCTGTTTTTT
J gene: TRBJ2-4; clone size: NA; D gene: NA; V gene: TRBV18; CDR3 protein: CASSPGPEVGNIQYF; CDR3 DNA: TGTGCCAGCTCACCAGGCCCCGAGGTTGGAAACATTCAGTACTTC
J gene: TRBJ1-6; clone size: NA; D gene: NA; V gene: TRBV19; CDR3 protein: CASRGGSSYNSPLHF; CDR3 DNA: TGTGCCAGTAGGGGGGGGAGCTCCTATAATTCACCCCTCCACTTT
J gene: TRBJ1-5; clone size: NA; D gene: NA; V gene: TRBV10-3; CDR3 protein: CAISESGNQPQHF; CDR3 DNA: TGTGCCATCAGTGAGTCCGGGAATCAGCCCCAGCATTTT
J gene: TRBJ2-7; clone size: NA; D gene: NA; V gene: TRBV25-1; CDR3 protein: CASSEYARGGYEQYF; CDR3 DNA: TGTGCCAGCAGTGAATACGCCAGGGGAGGGTACGAGCAGTACTTC
J gene: TRBJ1-4; clone size: NA; D gene: NA; V gene: TRBV5-1; CDR3 protein: CASSLGLPNEKLFF; CDR3 DNA: TGCGCCAGCAGCTTGGGACTACCTAATGAAAAACTGTTTTTT